This is a list of T cell receptor beta chains from one sample in a study of blood T cell repertoires in COVID-19. Assay used: immunoSEQ multiplex PCR; TCRdb lists only in-frame clones, some missing. The data contain a few hundred thousand clones, roughly 85% of them singletons. Sequencing input: PBMCs or T cells enriched from blood (not recorded which). The receptors here all came from a woman aged 45-65 years who had been exposed to COVID-19. Each CDR3 is given with its conserved first and last residue. A D gene is named only where the DNA matches it firmly. Size is omitted from some rows. Given values are once, few, many or a class for expanded clones.

clone_size	v_call	d_call	j_call	cdr3_aa	cdr3_nt
few	TRBV19	NA	TRBJ2-3	CASSIGDSRGTDTQYF	TGTGCCAGTAGTATCGGTGACTCCCGAGGGACAGATACGCAGTATTTT
NA	TRBV30	NA	TRBJ1-2	CAWSVLGSYTF	TGTGCCTGGAGTGTACTCGGGAGCTACACCTTC
NA	TRBV4-2	TRBD1	TRBJ2-2	CASSRDRITGELFF	TGTGCCAGCAGCCGGGACAGGATAACCGGGGAGCTGTTTTTT
once	TRBV5-1	NA	TRBJ2-2	CASSLRTFTGELFF	TGCGCCAGCAGCTTGAGGACTTTCACCGGGGAGCTGTTTTTT
NA	TRBV5-1	NA	TRBJ1-3	CASSSSVSSGNTIYF	TGCGCCAGCAGCTCCTCAGTCAGCTCTGGAAACACCATATATTTT
once	TRBV19	NA	TRBJ1-1	CASSLVRGTEAFF	TGTGCCAGTAGTCTGGTTAGGGGGACTGAAGCTTTCTTT
NA	TRBV28	TRBD1	TRBJ1-4	CASSSLGGESEKLFF	TGTGCCAGCAGCTCCCTAGGGGGCGAATCTGAAAAACTGTTTTTT
NA	TRBV2	NA	TRBJ2-1	CASSSRGGFGEQFF	TGTGCCAGCAGTTCGAGGGGGGGCTTCGGTGAGCAGTTCTTC
NA	TRBV7-8	NA	TRBJ1-4	CASSLAAGLGEKLFF	TGTGCCAGCAGCTTAGCGGCGGGACTCGGTGAAAAACTGTTTTTT
NA	TRBV19	TRBD1	TRBJ2-5	CASSIVGTGGRETQYF	TGTGCCAGTAGTATAGTTGGGACAGGGGGCCGCGAGACCCAGTACTTC
NA	TRBV6-5	NA	TRBJ1-3	CASISSGNTIYF	TGTGCCAGTATCAGCTCTGGAAACACCATATATTTT
NA	TRBV28	TRBD2	TRBJ2-1	CASSLGLAGTNEQFF	TGTGCCAGCAGTTTGGGACTAGCGGGGACCAATGAGCAGTTCTTC
NA	TRBV11-1	TRBD2	TRBJ2-5	CASSLLGLASSETQYF	TGTGCCAGCAGCTTACTAGGACTAGCGAGTTCAGAGACCCAGTACTTC
few	TRBV2	TRBD1	TRBJ1-2	CASTGDRINYGYTF	TGTGCCAGCACTGGGGACAGGATTAACTATGGCTACACCTTC
NA	TRBV10-2	TRBD2	TRBJ2-3	CASRDPFLAGVRTDTQYF	TGCGCCAGCAGGGATCCCTTCTTAGCGGGGGTCCGCACAGATACGCAGTATTTT
NA	TRBV2	NA	TRBJ1-5	CASSETRVGNQPQHF	TGTGCCAGCAGTGAAACGAGGGTTGGCAATCAGCCCCAGCATTTT
NA	TRBV5-1	NA	TRBJ1-2	CASKGNYGYTF	TGCGCCAGCAAGGGGAACTATGGCTACACCTTC
once	TRBV7-9	NA	TRBJ2-3	CASSLAVSGRADTQYF	TGTGCCAGCAGCTTAGCCGTTTCAGGGCGTGCAGATACGCAGTATTTT
NA	TRBV19	TRBD1	TRBJ1-1	CASRTTDRYEAFF	TGTGCCAGTAGAACGACGGACAGGTATGAAGCTTTCTTT
NA	TRBV19	NA	TRBJ1-5	CASSIGSRSNQHF	TGTGCCAGTAGTATAGGGAGTAGGTCGAACCAGCATTTT
NA	TRBV7-2	NA	TRBJ2-3	CASSSSRDTQYF	TGTGCCAGCAGCTCTTCGAGGGATACGCAGTATTTT